These 20 T cell receptor beta chains were sequenced from one sample in a study of cytomegalovirus exposure and HLA in healthy donors. The PCR used 60 Vbeta and 13 Jbeta primers. Data came from immunoSEQ multiplex PCR; TCRdb stores just in-frame clones and leaves some out. The sample has around 150,000 clones, almost 85% seen once; the top ten hold about 1.5%. Sequenced input: PBMCs. These receptors were obtained from a man under 40 in good health and CMV-seropositive.

The CDR3 region is CASSSTGFNQPQHF. The CDR3 coding sequence is TGTGCCAGCAGCTCCACAGGGTTTAATCAGCCCCAGCATTTT. The rearrangement links TRBV7-2 to TRBJ1-5, with D perhaps TRBD1 (6 bases). CDR1 and CDR2 from the germline V gene are SGHTA and FQGNSA. CDR3 length equals 14 residues. The ends were cut back, 4 bases at V and 4 bases at J, with 11 bases in the middle. The variable domain in full, with the rest retrieved from reference TRBV7-2 and TRBJ1-5, is GAGVSQSPSNKVTEKGKDVELRCDPISGHTALYWYRQSLGQGLEFLIYFQGNSAPDKSGLPSDRFSAERTGGSVSTLTIQRTQQEDSAVYLCASSSTGFNQPQHFGDGTRLSIL.

Regarding this clone: This CDR3 is also generated by other DNA sequences in the sample. The rearrangement uses TRBV6-1 and TRBJ2-2; D is unresolved. There are 15 residues in the CDR3. Germline lookup yields CDR1 MNHNS and CDR2 SASEGT. Trimming stripped 6 bases from V and 0 bases from J, with 11 bases between. This chain's CDR3 is CASRPTLTNTGELFF. CDR3 in DNA: TGTGCCAGCAGACCAACACTAACGAACACCGGGGAGCTGTTTTTT.

The genes are TRBV6-1 and TRBJ1-1; 7 nucleotides match TRBD1. From germline, CDR1 is MNHNS and CDR2 SASEGT. The CDR3 runs to 14 residues. The ends lost 3 bases at V and 2 bases at J; junction bases unmatched: 3. The CDR3 DNA is TGTGCCAGCAGTGACCAAGGGGGCAACACTGAAGCTTTCTTT. Its protein is CASSDQGGNTEAFF.

The genes are TRBV7-8 and TRBJ1-2; TRBD1 is a possible D gene (6 bases). This CDR3 has 17 amino acids. Germline V CDR1 and CDR2: SGHVS, FQNEAQ. The germline V and J ends were trimmed by 1 base and 2 bases, with 17 bases remaining between them. Here the CDR3 reads CASSLEGLGQGNYGYTF. CDR3 DNA sequence: TGTGCCAGCAGCTTAGAAGGGCTAGGGCAGGGGAACTATGGCTACACCTTC.

The rearrangement joins TRBV15 to TRBJ1-1; D may be TRBD1 (6 bases). Germline V gene sequence: CDR1 LNHNV, CDR2 YYDKDF (reference sequence). The CDR3 sequence is 15 residues long. V was trimmed by 0 bases and J by 5 bases, leaving 13 bases between them. The CDR3: CATSRDQGLGTEAFF. CDR3 DNA: TGTGCCACCAGCAGAGATCAGGGGCTTGGGACTGAAGCTTTCTTT.

This rearrangement joins TRBV19 to TRBJ1-5; D is perhaps TRBD1 (5 bases). The CDR3 is 14 amino acids. Germline CDR1 LNHDA, CDR2 SQIVND (reference sequence). V was trimmed by 5 bases and J by 3 bases, leaving 11 bases between them. The CDR3 sequence is CASSRAGPNQPQHF. The CDR3 bases are TGTGCCAGTAGTCGGGCAGGGCCCAATCAGCCCCAGCATTTT.

This clone is deemed medium-sized. The rearrangement links TRBV6-4 to TRBJ1-1; D gene ambiguous. The ends were cut back, 6 bases at V and 2 bases at J, with 10 bases in the middle. The V gene's germline CDR1 is MRHNA and CDR2 SNTAGT. The CDR3 totals 13 residues. The CDR3 region is CASRESTNTEAFF. As DNA, the CDR3 is TGTGCCAGCAGGGAATCGACAAACACTGAAGCTTTCTTT.

This rearrangement joins TRBV5-1 to TRBJ2-5; 9 bases align to TRBD2. The CDR3 is 14 residues long. The V gene's germline CDR1 is SGHRS and CDR2 YFSETQ. V shed 4 bases and J 2 bases; nucleotides not matched to a gene: 3. The CDR3 coding sequence is TGCGCCAGCAGCGTACTAGCGGGTCAAGAGACCCAGTACTTC. Residues: CASSVLAGQETQYF.

This rearrangement joins TRBV7-9 to TRBJ1-2; D remains ambiguous. V lost 6 bases and J lost 1, with 9 bases in between. Germline V gives CDR1 SEHNR, CDR2 FQNEAQ (reference sequence). The CDR3 runs to 13 residues. This chain's CDR3 is CASRSTDNYGYTF. The DNA of the CDR3 is TGTGCCAGCAGATCAACAGATAACTATGGCTACACCTTC.

The V call is TRBV7-8, the J call TRBJ2-7; 7 bases are a match to TRBD1. From germline, CDR1 is SGHVS and CDR2 FQNEAQ. Trimming removed 3 bases from V and 3 bases from J; junction bases left unmatched: 23. CDR3 length: 20 amino acids. CDR3 sequence reads: CASSFTPPGQAEATFYEQYF. In DNA form, the CDR3 reads TGTGCCAGCAGCTTCACTCCCCCTGGACAGGCAGAGGCGACTTTCTACGAGCAGTACTTC.

The chain has TRBV5-1 and TRBJ2-7; TRBD1 matches at 8 bases. Germline V gene sequence: CDR1 SGHRS, CDR2 YFSETQ. The V and J ends lost 0 bases and 0 bases, in that order; junction bases with no gene match: 5. CDR3 length: 16 amino acids. The CDR3 sequence is CASSLDRTGSSYEQYF. In nucleotides, the CDR3 is TGCGCCAGCAGCTTGGACCGGACAGGGAGCTCCTACGAGCAGTACTTC.

V and J are TRBV10-3 and TRBJ2-7; D is undetermined. Trimming cost V 3 bases and J 0 bases, with 3 bases left between them. The CDR3 length is 12 residues. CDR1 is ENHRY, CDR2 SYGVKD, per germline. Here the CDR3 DNA reads TGTGCCATCAGTGACCACTCCTACGAGCAGTACTTC. Amino acids: CAISDHSYEQYF.

Only a few counts were recorded for this clone. V is TRBV7-7 and J is TRBJ2-1; 8 bases map to TRBD1. The CDR3 extends over 15 amino acids. Per the germline V gene, CDR1 is SSHAT and CDR2 is FNYEAQ (reference sequence). With 6 bases clipped from V and 10 bases from J, the junction kept 14 bases outside the gene matches. CDR3 sequence reads: CASSQAGQGWDEQFF. CDR3 nucleotide sequence: TGTGCCAGCAGTCAAGCCGGACAGGGTTGGGACGAGCAGTTCTTC.

The rearrangement links TRBV11-2 to TRBJ2-3; 7 bases match TRBD2. The CDR3 extends over 16 amino acids. Germline lookup yields CDR1 SGHAT and CDR2 FQNNGV. J was trimmed by 4 bases and V by 4 bases; bases with no gene match: 11. The CDR3 loop reads CASSYEGGVGSDTQYF. The CDR3 DNA reads as TGTGCCAGCAGCTACGAGGGAGGGGTAGGTTCAGATACGCAGTATTTT.

The V and J genes are TRBV27 and TRBJ2-5; 11 positions match TRBD1. V shed 6 bases, J shed 11 bases, and the junction held 11 bases outside the gene matches. The CDR3 is 14 amino acids. Germline V gene lookup returns CDR1 MNHEY and CDR2 SMNVEV (reference sequence). The CDR3 DNA sequence: TGTGCCAGCAGATCCGGGACAGGGGGTCGGGAGCAGTACTTC. This codes for CASRSGTGGREQYF.

In this sample, this clone turned up once. The chain recombines TRBV5-1 with TRBJ2-5; the D gene is possibly TRBD2 (7 bases). The CDR3 has 14 amino acids. Germline V gene sequence: CDR1 SGHRS, CDR2 YFSETQ. The ends were cut back, 4 bases at V and 5 bases at J, with 15 bases in the middle. CDR3 bases: TGCGCCAGCAGCCCTGGCGGGGGCCCGGAGACCCAGTACTTC. Its translation: CASSPGGGPETQYF.

The chain carries TRBV5-6 and TRBJ1-3; a weak D match, TRBD1 (5 bases). The germline gives CDR1 SGHDT, CDR2 YYEEEE. Trimming cost V 4 bases and J 2 bases, with 13 bases left between them. The CDR3 has 15 residues. The CDR3 DNA sequence: TGTGCCAGCAGCCGGGGGGATTGGGCTGGAAACACCATATATTTT. As protein: CASSRGDWAGNTIYF. The entire variable domain, with the rest obtained from reference TRBV5-6 and TRBJ1-3, is as follows: DAGVTQSPTHLIKTRGQQVTLRCSPKSGHDTVSWYQQALGQGPQFIFQYYEEEERQRGNFPDRFSGHQFPNYSSELNVNALLLGDSALYLCASSRGDWAGNTIYFGEGSWLTVV.

The chain combines TRBV4-1 with TRBJ1-5, with D perhaps matching TRBD1 (6 bases). V was trimmed by 4 bases and J by 3 bases, leaving 13 bases between them. Per the germline V gene, CDR1 is MGHRA and CDR2 is YSYEKL. This CDR3 region has 15 residues. The DNA for the CDR3 is TGCGCCAGCAGCCGAACTGACAGGTCCAATCAGCCCCAGCATTTT. Translation gives CASSRTDRSNQPQHF.

J is TRBJ1-2 and V is TRBV5-8, with D unresolved. Germline V CDR1 and CDR2: SGHTS, YDEGEE. With 8 bases removed from V and 6 bases from J, the gap between germline ends came to 5 bases. CDR3 length equals 9 residues. The CDR3 sequence is CASPDGYTF. CDR3 DNA: TGTGCCAGTCCGGATGGCTACACCTTC.

The V gene is TRBV5-6, the J gene TRBJ1-3, with TRBD1 matching 10 bases. CDR3 length: 18 residues. Germline CDR1 is SGHDT and CDR2 is YYEEEE. Trimming took 3 bases from V and 1 from J; bases not matched to a gene: 10. Here the CDR3 reads CASSSEDRGRSSGNTIYF. The CDR3 DNA is TGTGCCAGCAGCTCCGAAGACAGGGGGCGGTCATCTGGAAACACCATATATTTT.